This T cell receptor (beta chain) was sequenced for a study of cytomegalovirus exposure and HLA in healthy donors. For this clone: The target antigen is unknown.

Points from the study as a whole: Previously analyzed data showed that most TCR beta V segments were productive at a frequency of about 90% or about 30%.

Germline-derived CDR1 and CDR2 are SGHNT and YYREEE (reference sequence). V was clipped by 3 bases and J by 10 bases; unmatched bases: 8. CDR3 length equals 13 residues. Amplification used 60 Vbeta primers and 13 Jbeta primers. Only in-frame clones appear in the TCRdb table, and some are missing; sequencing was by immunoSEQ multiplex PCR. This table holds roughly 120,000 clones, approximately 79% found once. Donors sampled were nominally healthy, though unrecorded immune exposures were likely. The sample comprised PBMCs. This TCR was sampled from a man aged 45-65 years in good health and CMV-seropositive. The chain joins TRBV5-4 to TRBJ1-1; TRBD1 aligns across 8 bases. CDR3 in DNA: TGTGCCAGCAGCTCGGCCCAGGGGGCGTCAGCTTTCTTT. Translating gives CASSSAQGASAFF. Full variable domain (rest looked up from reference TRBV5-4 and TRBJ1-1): ETGVTQSPTHLIKTRGQQVTLRCSSQSGHNTVSWYQQALGQGPQFIFQYYREEENGRGNFPPRFSGLQFPNYSSELNVNALELDDSALYLCASSSAQGASAFFGQGTRLTVV.